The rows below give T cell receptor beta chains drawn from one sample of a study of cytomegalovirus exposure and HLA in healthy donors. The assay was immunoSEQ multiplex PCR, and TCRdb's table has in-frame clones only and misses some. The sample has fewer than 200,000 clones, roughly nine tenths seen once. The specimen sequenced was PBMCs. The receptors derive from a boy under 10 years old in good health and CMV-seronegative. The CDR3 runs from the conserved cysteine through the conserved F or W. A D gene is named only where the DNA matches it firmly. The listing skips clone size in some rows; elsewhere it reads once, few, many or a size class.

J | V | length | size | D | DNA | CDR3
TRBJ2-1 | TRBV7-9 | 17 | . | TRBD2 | TGTGCCAGCTGGGGGACTAGCGGGAGGCATGCCTACAATGAGCAGTTCTTC | CASWGTSGRHAYNEQFF
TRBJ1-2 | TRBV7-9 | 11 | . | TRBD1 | TGTGCCAGCAGCTCGGGACAGGGCTACACCTTC | CASSSGQGYTF
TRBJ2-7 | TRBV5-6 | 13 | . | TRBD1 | TGTGCCAGCAGCTTAGGGGGCAGGTACGAGCAGTACTTC | CASSLGGRYEQYF
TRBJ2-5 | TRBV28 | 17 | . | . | TGTGCCAGCGTCCCGATAGGGGCGGGGGGACAGCAAGAGACCCAGTACTTC | CASVPIGAGGQQETQYF
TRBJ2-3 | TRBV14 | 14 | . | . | TGTGCCAGCAGCCACAAAGCGGGCACAGATACGCAGTATTTT | CASSHKAGTDTQYF
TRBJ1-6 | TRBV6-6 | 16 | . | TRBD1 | TGTGCCAGCAGGGAGACAGGGCACTCCTATAATTCACCCCTCCACTTT | CASRETGHSYNSPLHF
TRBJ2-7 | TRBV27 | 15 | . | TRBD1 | TGTGCCAGCAGTATGGCCGGGACAGCTCCTTACGAGCAGTACTTC | CASSMAGTAPYEQYF
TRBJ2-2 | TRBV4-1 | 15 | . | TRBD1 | TGCGCCAGCAGCCTACGAAGACAGGGTCCCGGGGAGCTGTTTTTT | CASSLRRQGPGELFF
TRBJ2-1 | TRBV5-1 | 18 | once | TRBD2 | TGCGCCAGCAGTTTCGCTAGCGGGAGGGGTAGCTCCTACAATGAGCAGTTCTTC | CASSFASGRGSSYNEQFF
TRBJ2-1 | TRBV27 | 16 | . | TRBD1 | TGTGCCAGCAGTCCTCTGTGGGACAGGGCGATCGATGAGCAGTTCTTC | CASSPLWDRAIDEQFF
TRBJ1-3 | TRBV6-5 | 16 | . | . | TGTGCCAGCAGTTACTCGAGAGGGAGGGCTGGAAACACCATATATTTT | CASSYSRGRAGNTIYF
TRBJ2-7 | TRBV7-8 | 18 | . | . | TGTGCCAGCAGCTTAGCACCGGGACAAGACTCCGGTTTGGGGGAGCAGTACTTC | CASSLAPGQDSGLGEQYF
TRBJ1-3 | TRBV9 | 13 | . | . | TGTGCCAGCAATTCGGGGACTGGAAACACCATATATTTT | CASNSGTGNTIYF
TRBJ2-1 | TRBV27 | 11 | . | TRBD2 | TGTGCCAGCAAGCGGGGCAATGAGCAGTTCTTC | CASKRGNEQFF
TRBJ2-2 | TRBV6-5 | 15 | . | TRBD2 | TGTGCCAGCAGTCGGAGCGGGGTGAACACCGGGGAGCTGTTTTTT | CASSRSGVNTGELFF
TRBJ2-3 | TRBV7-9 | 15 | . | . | TGTGCCAGCAGCTTCGGCGGGGGCGAGATGGATACGCAGTATTTT | CASSFGGGEMDTQYF
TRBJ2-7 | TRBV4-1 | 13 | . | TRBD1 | TGCGCCAGCAGCCAGTGGACAGGCTACGAGCAGTACTTC | CASSQWTGYEQYF
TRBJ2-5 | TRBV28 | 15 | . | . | TGTGCCAGCAGTTCCCCAGCAGGGGGGCAAGAGACCCAGTACTTC | CASSSPAGGQETQYF
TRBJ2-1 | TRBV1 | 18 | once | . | TGCACCAGCAGCCAAGAAACCAGCGGGAGCTCCTACTACAATGAGCAGTTCTTC | CTSSQETSGSSYYNEQFF
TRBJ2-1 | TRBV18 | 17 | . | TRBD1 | TGTGCCAGCTCACCCCCGGGACAGGGGGTTGCCTACAATGAGCAGTTCTTC | CASSPPGQGVAYNEQFF
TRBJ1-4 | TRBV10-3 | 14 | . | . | TGTGCCATCAGTGAGTCCAGAGGTAATGAAAAACTGTTTTTT | CAISESRGNEKLFF
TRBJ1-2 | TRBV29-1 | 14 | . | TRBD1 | TGCAGCGTTGAAGAAGAAGGGACAGCCTATGGCTACACCTTC | CSVEEEGTAYGYTF
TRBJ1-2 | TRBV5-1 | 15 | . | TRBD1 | TGCGCCAGCAGCTGGGACAGGGGACTGGGCTATGGCTACACCTTC | CASSWDRGLGYGYTF
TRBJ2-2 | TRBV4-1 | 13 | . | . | TGCGCCAGCAGCCACAGGGTAGCCGGGGAGCTGTTTTTT | CASSHRVAGELFF
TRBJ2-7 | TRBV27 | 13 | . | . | TGTGCCAGCAGTTTAAGCGTAGGCTACGAGCAGTACTTC | CASSLSVGYEQYF
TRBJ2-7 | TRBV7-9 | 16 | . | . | TGTGCCAGCAGCTCGGGGAACCGGGCTAACTCCTACGAGCAGTACTTC | CASSSGNRANSYEQYF